What follows are 8 T cell receptor beta chains derived from one specimen sequenced in a study of blood T cell repertoires in COVID-19. Clones were sequenced by immunoSEQ multiplex PCR, and TCRdb holds only the in-frame ones, with some missing. The data contain roughly 190,000 clones, approximately 87% of them singletons. Sequencing was done on a sample of peripheral blood. Receptors originate from a man in his late teens or twenties with active or convalescent COVID-19.

The chain has TRBV6-2 or TRBV6-3 and TRBJ2-1; 8 bases agree with TRBD1. This CDR3 is 14 amino acids long. Per the germline V gene, CDR1 is MNHEY and CDR2 is SVGEGT. With V trimmed by 5 bases and J by 7 bases, 7 bases remained unmatched. The CDR3 sequence is CASSPQTGENEQFF. CDR3 DNA sequence: TGTGCCAGCAGTCCCCAGACAGGGGAGAATGAGCAGTTCTTC.

This sequence joins TRBV11-3 and TRBJ1-1; D not resolved. CDR3 size: 12 residues. The V and J ends lost 8 bases and 4 bases respectively, with 11 bases between them. Per germline, CDR1 SGHNT and CDR2 YENEEA. CDR3 nucleotide sequence: TGTGCCAGCGGACTTAGGACCACTGAAGCTTTCTTT. This codes for CASGLRTTEAFF. Looking up the rest from reference TRBV11-3 and TRBJ1-1 gives the full variable domain: EAGVVQSPRYKIIEKKQPVAFWCNPISGHNTLYWYLQNLGQGPELLIRYENEEAVDDSQLPKDRFSAERLKGVDSTLKIQPAELGDSAVYLCASGLRTTEAFFGQGTRLTVV.

The rearrangement joins TRBV5-1 to TRBJ1-4; 9 bases map to TRBD1. The CDR3 totals 18 residues. Unmatched junction bases numbered 11, after V lost 5 bases and J lost 0 bases. Per the germline V gene, CDR1 is SGHRS and CDR2 is YFSETQ. The CDR3 protein is CASRQGQGSLPTNEKLFF. Written as DNA, the CDR3 is TGCGCCAGCAGGCAGGGACAGGGAAGCCTCCCAACTAATGAAAAACTGTTTTTT.

CDR3 amino acids: CASSQWFGQQETQYF. CDR3 DNA: TGCGCCAGCAGCCAGTGGTTCGGACAACAAGAGACCCAGTACTTC. V is TRBV4-1 and J is TRBJ2-5; tentative D call: TRBD1 (5 bases). The CDR3 runs 15 residues. The germline gives CDR1 MGHRA, CDR2 YSYEKL. Between the trimmed V and J ends, which lost 3 bases and 2 bases, there was a span of 13 bases.

The rearrangement joins TRBV28 to TRBJ1-6; no clear D. The CDR3 consists of 15 residues. V dropped 6 bases and J dropped 2 bases, with 11 bases sitting between them. Germline V gene data show CDR1 as MDHEN and CDR2 as SYDVKM. The CDR3 nucleotides are TGTGCCAGCAGGGTGGGGAGAACCTATAATTCACCCCTCCACTTT. This codes for CASRVGRTYNSPLHF.

The rearrangement uses TRBV7-8 and TRBJ1-2, with TRBD1 identical over 7 bases. V dropped 3 bases and J dropped 3; count of bases not matched to a gene: 7. CDR1 is SGHVS and CDR2 is FQNEAQ in the germline V gene. This CDR3 region has 15 residues. CDR3 loop: CASSFRGRGDYGYTF. In DNA form, the CDR3 reads TGTGCCAGCAGCTTCCGTGGCAGGGGGGACTATGGCTACACCTTC.

The chain employs TRBV9 and TRBJ1-6; 9 bases line up with TRBD1. CDR3 length: 14 residues. Per the germline V gene, CDR1 is SGDLS and CDR2 is YYNGEE. The J segment lost 9 bases and the V segment lost 5 bases, leaving 6 bases of the junction unmatched. CDR3 sequence: CASRPGQGTSPLHF. CDR3 in DNA: TGTGCCAGCAGGCCGGGACAGGGTACTTCACCCCTCCACTTT.

V gene TRBV9 combines with J gene TRBJ2-6; 7 bases are shared with TRBD1. The ends lost 4 bases at V and 2 bases at J; junction bases unmatched: 3. The CDR3 extends over 15 amino acids. Germline CDR1 and CDR2: SGDLS and YYNGEE. CDR3 DNA: TGTGCCAGCAGCCAGGGGACAGCTGGGGCCAACGTCCTGACTTTC. Protein product: CASSQGTAGANVLTF.